What follows is one T cell receptor (beta chain) and its context. The data belong to a study of OX40 agonist ivuxolimab in advanced cancers. Clones were sequenced by immunoSEQ multiplex PCR, and TCRdb holds only the in-frame ones, with some missing. The sample has some 60,000 clones; about four fifths are singletons. CDR3 length: 15 residues. The J segment lost 3 bases and the V segment lost 2 bases, leaving 1 base of the junction unmatched. Germline assignment: CDR1 SGHVS and CDR2 FQNEAQ. The chain couples TRBV7-8 to TRBJ2-2, with 9 bases that match TRBD1. This clonotype was sampled from an adult with an advanced solid tumor such as melanoma, head and neck, liver or kidney cancer. The sample in question was CD4+ or CD8+ T cells sorted from blood, obtained in a trial of the OX40 agonist ivuxolimab. The CDR3: CASSLRDRDTGELFF. The CDR3 coding sequence is TGTGCCAGCAGCTTACGGGACAGGGACACCGGGGAGCTGTTTTTT.